This T cell receptor (beta chain) appears in the sequencing data of a study of shared clonotypes between healthy human individuals (dated by TCRdb to the early 2020s). Turning to the overall study: A few men and two women, aged 18 to 49 years, made up the cohort. To increase sequencing depth and limit assay-specific biases, different laboratories used diverse techniques to prepare libraries and sequence TCR repertoires. Blood TCR repertoires of a handful of healthy adults were deeply sequenced to estimate repertoire size and the extent of clonotype sharing between individuals. For each donor, CD4 naive and CD4 memory were each run on three plates, CD8 naive on two plates, and CD8 memory on one plate. Between about 0.85 and 9.5 billion PBMCs per donor were obtained by leukapheresis.

Including cysteine and phenylalanine, the CDR3 has 14 amino acids. Of all the DNA, just the CDR3 is kept, 42 bases in frame from base 1. CDR1 and CDR2, per the germline V gene, are SNHLY and FYNNEI. V lost 3 bases and J lost 4 bases, and the count of bases not matched to a germline gene is 5. This clone was seen a single time. Its target antigen remains unknown. No per-base quality is available; no much larger clone lies one base away. The donors were healthy, HIV-negative adults with no recently reported acute infections or vaccinations. Every donor was a Caucasian adult living in Nashville, Tennessee, USA. CD4+ T cells were enriched by magnetic negative selection, after which naive cells were positively selected on CD45RA and the negative fraction was taken as the memory subset. Blood was collected by leukapheresis, and PBMCs were isolated by Ficoll-Histopaque density gradient centrifugation and then cryopreserved in liquid nitrogen vapor phase. Purity and quantity of every magnetically sorted T cell population were checked by analytical flow cytometry. From each sorted fraction, genomic DNA was isolated and quantified by UV absorbance on a Nanodrop 2000c.

What the authors observed across the whole study: Compared with non-shared clonotypes, the clonotypes found in all four sorted-subset donors had higher generation probabilities. Sampling was restricted to blood, and TCR repertoires in tissue are likely to differ from TCR repertoires in blood. Because the study included a small number of donors, the genetic and exposure-history diversity represented was limited. About 5% of naive CD4, approximately 3.7% of naive CD8, roughly 2.4% of memory CD4, and about 0.4% of memory CD8 clonotypes were shared across several donors. Pairwise subsampling indicated that sequencing depth was expected to affect the degree of clonotype sharing among donors. Naive subsets generally had larger estimated clonotype richness than memory subsets. Even with the large sequencing depth, rarefaction of the sorted-subset datasets indicated that sequencing was incomplete.

TCR CDR3 regions were amplified from genomic DNA by multiplex PCR using the deep immunoSEQ assay. Extracted genomic DNA from each cell subset was spread evenly across all wells of several immunoSEQ 96-well plates, with each plate serving as a replicate. For sorted subsets, roughly 200 ng of genomic DNA, equivalent to about 30,000 T cell genomes, went into each replicate PCR. Purified libraries were quantified with a Qubit 3.0 fluorometer, sized on a Bioanalyzer 2100, and re-quantified with the KAPA Library Quantification kit. Every immunoSEQ 96-well plate was sequenced on a separate single-read 150-cycle Illumina NextSeq 550 flow cell. The study's processing was this. The immunoSEQ output contained only junctional sequences without quality scores, so filtering could not match that applied to full-length reads. To assign V/J genes and CDR3, sequences were annotated against IMGT germline references using PyIR, a Python wrapper for IgBLAST v1.9. Reads were filtered out if the reads had weak V/J assignments (E-value above 1e-6), no CDR3, stop codons, out-of-frame junctions, or ambiguous translated residues. V3J clonotypes were defined by identical inferred V gene, J gene, and CDR3 amino acid sequence. To compute the percentage overlap between repertoires, the number of shared unique clonotypes was divided by the size of the smaller repertoire. Repertoire richness was assessed with RTK rarefaction, the Chao1 estimator, and Recon v2.1 estimates of unobserved clonotypes. For all TCRbeta clonotypes obtained by the gDNA method from four donors, generation probabilities were computed with OLGA. Sourced from immuneACCESS, this table was stored by TCRdb with only in-frame sequences that have V and J called. A share of the clones is absent; for the studies checked, an unresolved V gene accounts for under half, and the remainder has no known explanation. V and J calls and clone size are those listed in that table; D and trimming were worked out from the DNA. This sample comprises 2 million to 2.5 million clones, under 97% of them detected only once. The ten most abundant clones make up 0.13% of the sample.

The V and J segments used are TRBV2 and TRBJ1-1, with 7 junctional bases fitting TRBD1. The TCR was taken from a man younger than 35 in good health. Source material: naive CD4+ T cells sorted from blood. What this sample's cell subset or site label stands for: CD45RA+ positively selected. The encoded CDR3 is CASSEESGGTEAFF. The base sequence is TGTGCCAGCAGTGAGGAATCAGGGGGCACTGAAGCTTTCTTT.